This TCR beta chain stems from a study of blood T cell repertoires in COVID-19 (dated by TCRdb to 2020 to 2022). With respect to the entire study: The collaborator samples originated in the United States, Italy and Spain and spanned the acute and convalescent phases of COVID-19. The samples were drawn from the first 160 participants of the ongoing ImmuneRACE study and from some 1,300 subjects provided by 6 global collaborators. The prospective study material was composed of cDNA or gDNA derived from T cells, B-cell-depleted T cells, or PBMCs. The repertoires were released in a freely available public database intended as a resource for research on the immune response to SARS-CoV-2. Sample metadata almost always included a de-identified subject ID, COVID-19 status, age in years and sex. HLA class I and class II types, where available, came from metadata supplied by the sample provider rather than from assay-based typing. Deeply sampled blood TCRbeta repertoires from subjects exposed to, actively infected with, or recovered from COVID-19 were included in the dataset. Findings and caveats that apply to the study as a whole: The amount of clinical and demographic metadata varied by source and participant and was provided uncurated.

Turning to this clone: Its binding antigen is unknown. The sample holds no much larger clone one base away, and base qualities are not on file.

TCRbeta CDR3 regions were amplified from genomic DNA by means of the immunoSEQ Assay, a bias-controlled multiplex PCR. The study's processing was this. Within the assay, amplification of reference gene primers was used to estimate how many nucleated cells each sample contained. To quantify the absolute abundance of each unique TCRbeta CDR3 rearrangement, sequence reads were collapsed and filtered. For each sample, productive Simpson clonality was calculated by taking the square root of Simpson's diversity index across productive rearrangements. The table comes from immuneACCESS by way of TCRdb, which keeps in-frame sequences with V and J called. Part of the clones is missing from these tables; in studies checked, under half for an unresolved V gene and the rest for unknown reasons. Clone size and V and J calls were adopted from that table, with D and trimming inferred from the DNA. This sample comprises around 230,000 clones, around four fifths of them detected only once. Of the sample, 9.5% to 15% is held by the ten largest clones.

Whole blood was collected in K2EDTA tubes by collaborating institutions according to the institutions' own protocols. For TCRbeta analysis, collaborators shipped samples as frozen whole blood, isolated PBMCs, or DNA extracted from either of those sample types. Sequencing was performed on peripheral blood. The TCR was taken from a woman aged 55-69 years with active or convalescent COVID-19.

The bases are TGCGCCAGCAGCTCAAGACAGGGCACCCCCTATGGCTACACCTTC. Its translation is CASSSRQGTPYGYTF. The chain uses TRBV4-1 and TRBJ1-2; 7 central bases correspond to TRBD1. Unmatched junction bases come to 10, with V trimmed by 5 bases and J by 4 bases. The germline V gene sets CDR1 to MGHRA and CDR2 to YSYEKL. Its CDR3 holds 15 amino acids, cysteine through phenylalanine. CDR3 DNA is the only sequence kept; it has 45 bases, read in frame from the first base.